This T cell receptor (beta chain) derives from a study of blood T cell repertoires in COVID-19. The repertoire was sequenced with immunoSEQ multiplex PCR; TCRdb's copy has only in-frame clones and lacks some. The top ten hold about 3.6% of the sample, which has hundreds of thousands of clones, roughly 80% seen once. Each exposed participant met a COVID-19 case in the 2 weeks preceding study entry. Losses at the gene ends were 5 bases for V and 5 bases for J; bases not matched to a gene: 2. The CDR3 length is 13 residues. Germline values: CDR1 SNHLY, CDR2 FYNNEI. The origin of this receptor is a woman between 40 and 50 years old who had been exposed to COVID-19. The material sequenced was PBMCs or T cells enriched from blood (not recorded which). V and J are TRBV2 and TRBJ2-4, with 8 bases aligning to TRBD1. The CDR3: CASSTDRENIQYF. The CDR3 DNA reads TGTGCCAGCAGTACGGACAGGGAAAACATTCAGTACTTC.